This TCR beta chain was sequenced for a study of beta chain features in type 1 diabetes. The entirety of the isolated RNA underwent reverse transcription, so expressed TCRB transcripts were sequenced. Clones were sequenced by immunoSEQ multiplex PCR, and TCRdb holds only the in-frame ones, with some missing. In the table there are some 250,000 clones, about a tenth of which are singletons. Findings of the study overall: It was among patients, rather than healthy donors, that naive, central memory and Treg TCRB repertoires appeared more similar. Patients with Type 1 diabetes showed moderately but significantly shorter TCRB CDR3s in all four CD4+ subsets.

To note about this clone: Its antigen is still unknown.

Sequenced sample: naive CD4+ T cells from blood. This receptor was obtained from a young man with type 1 diabetes.

CDR3 sequence: CASSLQGGGNNEQFF. The DNA for the CDR3 is TGCGCCAGCAGCTTGCAAGGCGGGGGGAACAATGAGCAGTTCTTC. The chain employs TRBV5-1 and TRBJ2-1, with 8 positions matching TRBD2. There are 15 residues in the CDR3. Per the germline V gene, CDR1 is SGHRS and CDR2 is YFSETQ. The V and J ends lost 1 base and 5 bases, in that order; junction bases with no gene match: 5. Full variable domain (missing parts from reference TRBV5-1 and TRBJ2-1): KAGVTQTPRYLIKTRGQQVTLSCSPISGHRSVSWYQQTPGQGLQFLFEYFSETQRNKGNFPGRFSGRQFSNSRSEMNVSTLELGDSALYLCASSLQGGGNNEQFFGPGTRLTVL.